These 21 T cell receptor beta chains were sequenced from one sample in a study of T-cell reconstitution after alpha-beta-depleted transplantation in children. Unique molecular identifiers were used in preparing the TCRbeta library. MiXCR, run by TCRdb on the PCR reads, gives a single entry per CDR3 protein. The repertoire holds some 590,000 distinct CDR3 sequences, more than 9% seen once, with less than 5% in the top ten. The sample in question was PBMCs from the stem cell graft donor, obtained from the stem cell graft. These TCRs come from a human donor who donated a stem cell graft to a child with acute myeloid leukemia.

CDR3 sequence reads: CSVGPPGGGGDTQYF. Here the CDR3 DNA reads TGCAGCGTGGGACCCCCCGGCGGGGGAGGAGATACGCAGTATTTT. V usage is TRBV29-1 and J usage is TRBJ2-3, with 7 bases lining up with TRBD2. V trimming: 6 bases; J trimming: 5 bases; junction bases outside the gene matches: 14. The CDR3 is made up of 15 amino acids. CDR1 is SQVTM and CDR2 is ANQGSEA in the germline V gene.

The V call is TRBV4-3, the J call TRBJ2-2, with D possibly matching TRBD2 (5 bases). In germline, CDR1 is LGHNA, CDR2 YSLEER. Trimming shortened V by 0 bases and J by 7 bases, and 12 bases separated the two germline ends. This CDR3 has 15 residues. For the CDR3, the DNA is TGCGCCAGCAGCCAAGAATGGAGGTTGGACGGGGAGCTGTTTTTT. Its translation is CASSQEWRLDGELFF.

The chain carries TRBV27 and TRBJ2-7; D is uncertain. V was shortened by 1 base and J by 6 bases, with 7 bases between the two germline ends. The V gene's germline CDR1 is MNHEY and CDR2 SMNVEV (reference sequence). The CDR3 is 12 amino acids. CDR3 coding DNA: TGTGCCAGCAGTTTATTGGGCCGCGAGCAGTACTTC. Translated, it gives CASSLLGREQYF.

This clonotype was recorded a few times. The chain joins TRBV7-8 to TRBJ2-7, with no clear D. Trimming removed 3 bases at V and 2 bases at J, with 8 bases between. This CDR3 is built from 13 residues. CDR1 is SGHVS and CDR2 is FQNEAQ in the germline V gene. CDR3 coding DNA: TGTGCCAGCAGCTTCCTGTTAGCCTACGAGCAGTACTTC. Amino acid sequence: CASSFLLAYEQYF.

This clonotype was observed many times. This chain links TRBV2 with TRBJ2-1, with D tentatively TRBD2 (5 bases). V shed 6 bases and J shed 2 bases, with 14 bases lying between them. Germline-derived CDR1 and CDR2 are SNHLY and FYNNEI. The CDR3 contains 15 residues. CDR3 bases: TGTGCCAGCAGCGAAACTAGGAATCCCTACAATGAGCAGTTCTTC. This encodes CASSETRNPYNEQFF.

The V and J genes are TRBV29-1 and TRBJ2-3; D unclear. Germline CDR1 is SQVTM and CDR2 is ANQGSEA. V was trimmed by 2 bases and J by 1 base, leaving 10 bases between them. This CDR3 spans 14 amino acids. The DNA for the CDR3 is TGCAGCGTTGAACCTCGAACGGGCACAGATACGCAGTATTTT. This sequence encodes CSVEPRTGTDTQYF.

V is TRBV29-1 and J is TRBJ2-5; either TRBD1 or TRBD2 may fit D (6 bases each). V was pared by 3 bases and J by 5 bases, with 13 bases between. The CDR3 is 13 residues long. Per the germline V gene, CDR1 is SQVTM and CDR2 is ANQGSEA. CDR3 DNA sequence: TGCAGCGTTGAGTCCGGGGGCGGGGAGACCCAGTACTTC. Protein product: CSVESGGGETQYF.

Only a few counts were recorded for this clonotype. This rearrangement joins TRBV24-1 to TRBJ1-1, with 10 bases lining up with TRBD1. The CDR3 is made up of 13 amino acids. Trimming cost V 8 bases and J 3 bases; bases outside gene matches: 2. Per germline, CDR1 KGHDR and CDR2 SFDVKD. This CDR3 reads CATTGTGDTEAFF. CDR3 coding DNA: TGTGCCACCACCGGGACAGGGGACACTGAAGCTTTCTTT.

The rearrangement joins TRBV4-1 to TRBJ2-7; D is uncertain. The CDR3 covers 16 residues. From germline, CDR1 is MGHRA and CDR2 YSYEKL. V was pared by 0 bases and J by 3 bases, with 15 bases between. DNA for the CDR3: TGCGCCAGCAGCCAAGACGACCCCAGACAAGGCTACGAGCAGTACTTC. This encodes CASSQDDPRQGYEQYF.

The V call is TRBV28, the J call TRBJ2-1; TRBD2 matches at 8 bases. Per the germline V gene, CDR1 is MDHEN and CDR2 is SYDVKM. V lost 2 bases, J lost 14 bases, and 5 bases stayed unmatched. This CDR3 is built from 12 residues. CDR3 bases: TGTGCCAGCAGTTTACCGGGACTAGGAGAGTTCTTC. Encoded protein: CASSLPGLGEFF.

V is TRBV25-1 and J is TRBJ2-7, with D hard to call. The germline V gene encodes CDR1 MGHDK and CDR2 SYGVNS. CDR3 length equals 15 residues. The ends were cut back, 1 base at V and 7 bases at J, with 17 bases in the middle. CDR3 region: CASSEFNSAVGEQYF. CDR3 nucleotides: TGTGCCAGCAGTGAATTTAACAGTGCTGTGGGGGAGCAGTACTTC.

The chain employs TRBV13 and TRBJ1-2, with 9 bases lining up with TRBD1. With V trimmed by 4 bases and J by 8 bases, 5 bases remained unmatched. Germline CDR1 reads PRHDT; CDR2 reads FYEKMQ (reference sequence). The CDR3 has 13 residues. In DNA, the CDR3 is TGTGCCAGCAGCTCCGGGACAGGGTTCGGCTACACCTTC. The encoded protein is CASSSGTGFGYTF. The variable domain in full, with the rest retrieved from reference TRBV13 and TRBJ1-2, is AAGVIQSPRHLIKEKRETATLKCYPIPRHDTVYWYQQGPGQDPQFLISFYEKMQSDKGSIPDRFSAQQFSDYHSELNMSSLELGDSALYFCASSSGTGFGYTFGSGTRLTVV.

Only a few counts were recorded for this clonotype. This chain connects TRBV20-1 to TRBJ2-7; D is undetermined. Germline CDR1 reads DFQATT; CDR2 reads SNEGSKA (reference sequence). Trimming took off 2 bases at V and 0 bases at J, with 17 bases between the two ends. There are 16 residues in the CDR3. The CDR3 region is CSARPPLRASSYEQYF. In DNA, the CDR3 is TGCAGTGCTAGACCCCCCCTCCGGGCCAGCTCCTACGAGCAGTACTTC.

This clonotype was seen more than once but under ten times. The genes are TRBV4-3 and TRBJ2-3; D is undetermined. CDR3 length equals 14 residues. Germline assignment: CDR1 LGHNA and CDR2 YSLEER. Between the trimmed V and J ends, which lost 0 bases and 3 bases, there was a span of 7 bases. CDR3 sequence reads: CASSQDRETDTQYF. The CDR3 DNA reads TGCGCCAGCAGCCAAGATCGCGAGACAGATACGCAGTATTTT.

This clonotype was detected ten times or more. V and J are TRBV7-2 and TRBJ2-2; D tentatively reads TRBD1 or TRBD2 (5 bases each). Trimming removed 5 bases from V and 0 bases from J, with 10 bases in between. The CDR3 has 15 residues. The germline gives CDR1 SGHTA, CDR2 FQGNSA. The CDR3 loop reads CASSRDRSNTGELFF. CDR3 sequence (DNA): TGTGCCAGCAGCCGGGACCGATCGAACACCGGGGAGCTGTTTTTT.

This clonotype was counted a few times. This rearrangement joins TRBV20-1 to TRBJ1-2, with D tentatively TRBD1 (6 bases). This CDR3 comprises 15 residues. The V end lost 0 bases, the J end lost 4 bases, and 15 bases lay between the germline ends. Germline lookup yields CDR1 DFQATT and CDR2 SNEGSKA (reference sequence). The CDR3 coding sequence is TGCAGTGCTAGAGAAGGGGGGGAAGGGCCCTATGGCTACACCTTC. This gives the protein CSAREGGEGPYGYTF.

A few counts support this clonotype. This chain links TRBV5-1 with TRBJ2-3; possibly TRBD1 for D (5 bases). In germline, CDR1 is SGHRS, CDR2 YFSETQ. This CDR3 comprises 14 residues. V was cut by 3 bases and J by 1 base, with 9 bases left in between. DNA for the CDR3: TGCGCCAGCAGCTCCTTGACAGGCACAGATACGCAGTATTTT. This encodes CASSSLTGTDTQYF. The full variable domain, its missing parts supplied by reference TRBV5-1 and TRBJ2-3, is KAGVTQTPRYLIKTRGQQVTLSCSPISGHRSVSWYQQTPGQGLQFLFEYFSETQRNKGNFPGRFSGRQFSNSRSEMNVSTLELGDSALYLCASSSLTGTDTQYFGPGTRLTVL.

This clonotype occurred a few times. The gene calls are TRBV29-1 and TRBJ2-5; 12 positions agree with TRBD1. V was clipped by 7 bases and J by 2 bases; unmatched bases: 8. This CDR3 region has 15 residues. Germline V gene lookup returns CDR1 SQVTM and CDR2 ANQGSEA. The CDR3 sequence is CSARRDRGQQETQYF. For the CDR3, the DNA is TGCAGCGCGCGCCGGGACAGGGGGCAGCAAGAGACCCAGTACTTC.

The chain carries TRBV28 and TRBJ2-7; D may be TRBD2 (6 bases). CDR1 is MDHEN, CDR2 SYDVKM, per germline. This CDR3 has 12 residues. The V gene lost 3 bases and the J gene lost 7 bases, with 10 bases spanning the gap. This chain's CDR3 is CASSFGGCEQYF. DNA for the CDR3: TGTGCCAGCAGTTTTGGGGGGTGTGAGCAGTACTTC.

V and J are TRBV10-3 and TRBJ1-5, with 10 bases identical to TRBD1. Germline CDR1 and CDR2: ENHRY and SYGVKD. The CDR3 sequence is 15 residues long. V was pared by 6 bases and J by 3 bases, with 5 bases of the junction left unmatched. CDR3: CAIRGTGEFNQPQHF. The CDR3 DNA is TGTGCCATCAGGGGGACAGGGGAGTTCAATCAGCCCCAGCATTTT.

This clonotype was counted between two and nine times. The chain has TRBV7-4 and TRBJ2-2; 8 bases are shared with TRBD2. Germline-derived CDR1 and CDR2 are SGHVT and SQSDAQ. Losses at the gene ends were 11 bases for V and 2 bases for J; bases not matched to a gene: 13. The CDR3 totals 16 residues. This CDR3 is CASRSGRVPNTGELFF. CDR3 nucleotide sequence: TGTGCCTCCCGGAGCGGGAGAGTACCCAACACCGGGGAGCTGTTTTTT.